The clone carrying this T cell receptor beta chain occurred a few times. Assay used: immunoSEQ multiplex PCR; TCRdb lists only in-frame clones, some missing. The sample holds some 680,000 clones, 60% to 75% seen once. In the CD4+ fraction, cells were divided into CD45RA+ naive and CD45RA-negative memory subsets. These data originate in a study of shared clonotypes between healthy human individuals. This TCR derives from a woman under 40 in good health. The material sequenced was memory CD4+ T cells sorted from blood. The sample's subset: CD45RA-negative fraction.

As DNA, the CDR3 is TGTGCCAGCTCGGCGACCCACAACTACGAGCAGTACTTC. Translated: CASSATHNYEQYF. This rearrangement joins TRBV18 to TRBJ2-7; D is ambiguous. CDR1 KGHSH and CDR2 LQKENI come from the germline V gene. This CDR3 has 13 amino acids. V was cut by 6 bases and J by 3 bases, with 12 bases left in between.